This TCR beta chain comes out of a study of OX40 agonist ivuxolimab in advanced cancers. Context from the whole study: The costimulatory receptor OX40 (CD134) was targeted by ivuxolimab, a fully human IgG2 agonistic monoclonal antibody. Intravenous ivuxolimab was administered to patients every 2 weeks at six dose levels: 0.01, 0.1, 0.3, 1.5, 3 and 10 mg/kg. Prior anti-PD-1, anti-PD-L1 or anti-CTLA-4 therapy was permitted, and checkpoint inhibitors had been received by 30% to 40% of dose-escalation patients. Peripheral TCRbeta sequencing was intended to test whether TCR sequence diversity was altered and clonal T-cell expansion was caused by ivuxolimab. Three dose-escalation patients achieved partial responses, one with hepatocellular carcinoma and two with cutaneous melanoma. In the dose-escalation cohort, 70% to 85% of patients were male, and the mean age was around 60 years with a range of roughly 20 to 80. The paper covers the monotherapy dose-escalation part of the phase I ivuxolimab trial, which included N = 52 patients. Of the roughly 51 dose-escalation patients, hepatocellular carcinoma was present in 19, melanoma in roughly 15, renal cell carcinoma in 9 and head and neck cancer in 9. Overall results and qualifications from the work: Low levels of normalized T-cell clonal expansion were also seen in some nonresponding patients. The antigen specificity of the peripheral T cells that underwent clonal expansion was not determined. Partial responders in the 0.1-3.0 mg/kg groups had among the lowest normalized peripheral clonal expansion, especially among CD8+ T cells. At doses of 0.1 to 3.0 mg/kg, clonal expansion of both CD4+ and CD8+ blood T cells was observed from baseline to week 6. After ivuxolimab, more expanded clones were found on average in CD8+ T cells than in CD4+ T cells.

A remark on this clone: The specificity of this receptor is unknown. Qualities for individual bases were not recorded, and no much larger clone is one base off.

Genomic DNA was extracted from sorted cells for sequencing of the TCRbeta CDR3 region. The immunoSEQ Assay was used to sequence the TCRbeta CDR3 regions. TCRdb carries this immuneACCESS record with in-frame sequences only. Its versions omit some clonotypes, under half of them owing to an unresolved V gene in the studies checked, with the rest unexplained. The sample records approximately 100,000 clones, around 90% of which are singletons. The ten largest make up around 0.52% of the sample. Patients with a history of autoimmune disease or receiving systemic immunosuppression were excluded from the trial. Peripheral blood for TCR sequencing was collected from all dose cohorts at baseline, on cycle 4 day 1, and on cycle 7 day 1. Samples came from an open-label, multicenter, first-in-human phase I dose-escalation trial of ivuxolimab. Adults with locally advanced or metastatic melanoma, renal cell carcinoma, hepatocellular carcinoma or head and neck squamous cell carcinoma were enrolled in the trial. Before TCR sequencing, CD4+ T cells and CD8+ T cells were sorted from peripheral blood as separate populations.

The receptor was isolated from an adult with an advanced solid tumor such as melanoma, head and neck, liver or kidney cancer. Sequencing was performed on CD4+ or CD8+ T cells sorted from blood, taken in a trial of the OX40 agonist ivuxolimab.

The bases read TGTGCCAGCAGGCGGACAGGCACAGATACGCAGTATTTT. This is translated as CASRRTGTDTQYF. Recombination connected TRBV7-9 to TRBJ2-3; TRBD1 is perhaps the D gene, given 6 matching bases. The CDR3 sequence holds 13 residues, the cysteine and phenylalanine included. Here the CDR3 DNA is all that survives: 39 bases in frame from base 1. CDR1 SEHNR and CDR2 FQNEAQ were looked up in the germline V gene (reference sequence). V loses 6 bases, J loses 1 base, and the germline ends lie 8 bases apart.